The 8 T cell receptor beta chains in this list originate from one sample, sequenced in a study of T cells in Graves' hyperthyroidism and ophthalmopathy. Amplified TCR beta CDR3 regions came from RNA transcripts. The HTBI primer set served for first-round RT-PCR of the TCR CDR3. Each CDR3 protein gets one entry after TCRdb re-called the multiplex PCR reads with MiXCR. The data contain 690,000 or so distinct CDR3 sequences, around a sixth of them singletons. The sequenced sample consisted of blood. These receptors all come from a woman between 50 and 59 years old with Graves' hyperthyroidism that later progressed to Graves' ophthalmopathy.

V is TRBV10-3 and J is TRBJ1-2; 8 nucleotides match TRBD1. Germline V lookup: CDR1 ENHRY, CDR2 SYGVKD. V was pared by 6 bases and J by 6 bases, with 9 bases of the junction left unmatched. This CDR3 contains 14 residues. CDR3 sequence reads: CAISLSGQDHGYTF. CDR3 coding DNA: TGTGCCATCAGCCTTTCGGGACAGGACCATGGCTACACCTTC.

This clonotype was counted at least ten times. The J gene is TRBJ2-2, the V gene TRBV12-3 or TRBV12-4, with 9 positions matching TRBD1. J gave up 2 bases and V 8 bases, and 6 bases lay outside the gene matches. This CDR3 is 15 amino acids long. CDR3 nucleotides: TGTGCCAGCCACCACAGGGGGCTAAACACCGGGGAGCTGTTTTTT. It is translated as CASHHRGLNTGELFF.

This clonotype was counted between two and nine times. The CDR3 region has the DNA TGTGCTAGTGGACCCGACAGGGCGGGCACAGATACGCAGTATTTT. Encoded protein: CASGPDRAGTDTQYF. The chain recombines TRBV12-5 with TRBJ2-3, with 7 bases that match TRBD1. This CDR3 comprises 15 residues. The germline V gene encodes CDR1 LGHNT and CDR2 FRNRAP. The V gene end was trimmed by 6 bases and the J gene end by 1 base; junction bases not matched to a gene: 7.

In its sample, this clonotype was seen many times. V usage is TRBV6-1 and J usage is TRBJ1-5, with 7 bases identical to TRBD1. This CDR3 has 15 amino acids. Per the germline V gene, CDR1 is MNHNS and CDR2 is SASEGT. V was pared by 0 bases and J by 5 bases, with 4 bases of the junction left unmatched. DNA of the CDR3: TGTGCCAGCAGTGAAGCCCCGACAGGGCATCAGCCCCAGCATTTT. Residues: CASSEAPTGHQPQHF.

This clonotype was seen repeatedly, ten times or more. The chain employs TRBV11-2 and TRBJ2-1; TRBD2 matches at 7 bases. The CDR3 consists of 15 residues. Germline lookup yields CDR1 SGHAT and CDR2 FQNNGV. The V and J ends lost 5 bases and 8 bases, in that order; junction bases with no gene match: 12. CDR3 sequence reads: CASSSGKGRFHEQFF. The CDR3 coding sequence is TGTGCCAGCAGCAGCGGGAAGGGTCGATTCCATGAGCAGTTCTTC.

There are a few counts of this clonotype. The chain employs TRBV13 and TRBJ2-5; tentatively, D is TRBD1 (6 bases). V gave up 5 bases and J gave up 1 base, with 17 bases separating them. This CDR3 is built from 16 residues. Germline lookup yields CDR1 PRHDT and CDR2 FYEKMQ (reference sequence). CDR3 sequence (DNA): TGTGCCAGCAGCGATGAAACAGGGCGGACCCAAGAGACCCAGTACTTC. It codes for CASSDETGRTQETQYF.

The V call is TRBV14, the J call TRBJ2-3; no clear D. The CDR3 runs to 14 residues. Germline V gene lookup returns CDR1 SGHDN and CDR2 FVKESK. Trimming shortened V by 0 bases and J by 2 bases, and 6 bases separated the two germline ends. The CDR3 protein is CASSQDRYTDTQYF. In nucleotides, the CDR3 is TGTGCCAGCAGCCAAGATCGTTACACAGATACGCAGTATTTT.

The V and J genes are TRBV7-9 and TRBJ1-6; no firm D call. Germline V gives CDR1 SEHNR, CDR2 FQNEAQ (reference sequence). V lost 1 base, J lost 14 bases, and 12 bases lay in between. This CDR3 is 13 amino acids long. The CDR3 sequence is CASSLGPPSTLHF. The CDR3 region has the DNA TGTGCCAGCAGCTTAGGGCCCCCGAGCACCCTCCACTTT.